This T cell receptor beta chain was captured in a study of T cell repertoires in ileal Crohn's disease. Study summary: Approximately 35% were active smokers at surgery; median disease duration was 7.9 years.

In regard to this clone: Its antigen is unknown.

This CDR3 region has 14 residues. Germline V CDR1 and CDR2: MGHDK, SYGVNS. V was shortened by 2 bases and J by 11 bases, with 18 bases between the two germline ends. TCRB immunosequencing input was approximately 450 nanograms of biopsy DNA per sample. Only in-frame clones appear in the TCRdb table, and some are missing; sequencing was by immunoSEQ multiplex PCR. The sample has 9,500 to 15,000 clones, roughly 79% seen once. Overall study results and limits: Sorted CD8 T cells held more high-frequency clones than CD4. Clonal expansions were more frequent in active smokers than non-smokers at surgery.

Material for sequencing was ileal tissue. The TCR was taken from an adult with Crohn's disease. The chain joins TRBV25-1 to TRBJ2-5, with D possibly TRBD2 on 5 matching bases. The DNA for the CDR3 is TGTGCCAGCAGTGAAAGTCAGTCCGCAGCGGAGCAGTACTTC. Translation gives CASSESQSAAEQYF.